This entry lists 17 T cell receptor beta chains sequenced from one sample in a study of blood T cell repertoires in COVID-19. Repertoires were generated with immunoSEQ multiplex PCR, while TCRdb's copy carries only in-frame clones and drops some. Among 200,000 to 300,000 clones listed, 70% to 90% were seen once. The sample taken for sequencing was peripheral blood. Receptors originate from a man aged 50-59 years with acute or convalescent COVID-19.

The gene calls are TRBV12-5 and TRBJ2-3, with D hard to call. Germline lookup yields CDR1 LGHNT and CDR2 FRNRAP. The CDR3 is 15 residues long. Trimming took off 1 base at V and 0 bases at J, with 8 bases between the two ends. The CDR3 DNA follows: TGTGCTAGTGGTTTGGCCCAGTCTAGCACAGATACGCAGTATTTT. Its translation is CASGLAQSSTDTQYF.

The rearrangement links TRBV27 to TRBJ1-6; D call uncertain. Trimming stripped 6 bases from V and 9 bases from J, with 9 bases between. Germline V gene sequence: CDR1 MNHEY, CDR2 SMNVEV (reference sequence). This CDR3 region has 12 residues. CDR3 in DNA: TGTGCCAGCAGGGGGAGGATTTCACCCCTCCACTTT. This encodes CASRGRISPLHF.

This clone has a handful of counts. The chain has TRBV5-1 and TRBJ1-1; D is uncertain. Germline V CDR1 and CDR2: SGHRS, YFSETQ. This CDR3 contains 13 residues. The V gene lost 0 bases and the J gene lost 1 base, with 4 bases spanning the gap. CDR3 in DNA: TGCGCCAGCAGCTTGGAGAGGAACACTGAAGCTTTCTTT. This encodes CASSLERNTEAFF.

The chain has TRBV4-1 and TRBJ1-1; D is possibly TRBD1 (5 bases). CDR3 size: 14 residues. The V and J ends lost 5 bases and 0 bases respectively, with 10 bases between them. Germline loops: CDR1 MGHRA, CDR2 YSYEKL. The CDR3 sequence: CASSWGGVNTEAFF. CDR3 nucleotides: TGCGCCAGCAGCTGGGGAGGGGTGAACACTGAAGCTTTCTTT.

This chain joins TRBV27 and TRBJ1-2, with 7 positions matching TRBD1. CDR3 size: 14 residues. The trim removed 5 bases at V and 4 bases at J, leaving 7 bases unmatched. The germline gives CDR1 MNHEY, CDR2 SMNVEV (reference sequence). CDR3: CASSRDRATYGYTF. The CDR3, as DNA: TGTGCCAGCAGTAGGGACAGAGCCACCTATGGCTACACCTTC.

The chain uses TRBV11-2 and TRBJ2-7, with TRBD1 matching over 7 bases. J lost 1 base, V lost 3 bases, and 0 bases had no gene match. In germline, CDR1 is SGHAT, CDR2 FQNNGV. This CDR3 contains 13 residues. As DNA, the CDR3 is TGTGCCAGCAGCTTGGACAGGTCCTACGAGCAGTACTTC. This encodes CASSLDRSYEQYF.

The chain recombines TRBV9 with TRBJ2-2; 13 bases line up with TRBD2. V shed 2 bases and J 4 bases; nucleotides not matched to a gene: 2. The CDR3 extends over 16 amino acids. The germline CDR1 and CDR2 sequences are SGDLS and YYNGEE. The CDR3 region is CASSVGTSGATGELFF. CDR3 nucleotides: TGTGCCAGCAGCGTCGGGACTAGCGGGGCCACCGGGGAGCTGTTTTTT.

This clone was detected only once. This chain joins TRBV19 and TRBJ2-5; a weak D match, TRBD2 (5 bases). Trimming removed 7 bases at V and 5 bases at J, with 14 bases between. From germline, CDR1 is LNHDA and CDR2 SQIVND (reference sequence). This CDR3 has 13 residues. The CDR3 bases are TGTGCCAGTACCCGGACTCTTGGGGAGACCCAGTACTTC. Amino acid sequence: CASTRTLGETQYF.

The CDR3 is CASSQGTSGRSPRETQYF. The CDR3 DNA is TGCGCCAGCAGCCAGGGGACTAGCGGGAGGTCCCCCCGAGAGACCCAGTACTTC. The chain recombines TRBV4-1 with TRBJ2-5; 15 nucleotides match TRBD2. J was trimmed by 4 bases and V by 3 bases; bases with no gene match: 9. Per the germline V gene, CDR1 is MGHRA and CDR2 is YSYEKL. This CDR3 has 18 residues.

The chain joins TRBV28 to TRBJ2-7; D gene ambiguous. Between the trimmed V and J ends, which lost 2 bases and 5 bases, there was a span of 7 bases. CDR1 is MDHEN, CDR2 SYDVKM, per germline. The CDR3 consists of 12 residues. The CDR3 here is CASSLMRHEQYF. The DNA for the CDR3 is TGTGCCAGCAGTTTAATGAGGCACGAGCAGTACTTC. Full variable domain (remainder filled in from reference TRBV28 and TRBJ2-7): DVKVTQSSRYLVKRTGEKVFLECVQDMDHENMFWYRQDPGLGLRLIYFSYDVKMKEKGDIPEGYSVSREKKERFSLILESASTNQTSMYLCASSLMRHEQYFGPGTRLTVT.

In nucleotides, the CDR3 is TGTGCCAGCAGCTCGCCGGGACAGGGAAACTATGGCTACACCTTC. It codes for CASSSPGQGNYGYTF. This chain connects TRBV5-4 to TRBJ1-2, with TRBD1 identical over 9 bases. The CDR3 contains 15 residues. Germline loops: CDR1 SGHNT, CDR2 YYREEE (reference sequence). The J segment lost 2 bases and the V segment lost 3 bases, leaving 5 bases of the junction unmatched.

V and J are TRBV6-1 and TRBJ2-5; 7 bases align to TRBD2. The J segment lost 6 bases and the V segment lost 1 base, leaving 11 bases of the junction unmatched. The CDR3 has 16 amino acids. Germline CDR1 is MNHNS and CDR2 is SASEGT. CDR3 residues: CASSEVGTSAVKTQYF. Here the CDR3 DNA reads TGTGCCAGCAGTGAAGTAGGAACTAGCGCTGTGAAGACCCAGTACTTC.

The chain combines TRBV18 with TRBJ1-5; D gene unclear. This CDR3 contains 16 residues. Germline-derived CDR1 and CDR2 are KGHSH and LQKENI. With 3 bases removed from V and 6 bases from J, the gap between germline ends came to 18 bases. The CDR3 region is CASSPYEIGRGQPQHF. The CDR3, as DNA: TGTGCCAGCTCACCCTACGAAATAGGCAGAGGTCAGCCCCAGCATTTT.

V usage is TRBV24-1 and J usage is TRBJ1-5, with 9 bases fitting TRBD1. V lost 3 bases to trimming and J lost 0 bases; unmatched junction nucleotides: 11. This CDR3 spans 19 amino acids. The germline V gene has CDR1 KGHDR and CDR2 SFDVKD. The CDR3 DNA reads TGTGCCACCAGTGATCCCACGAGACAGGGGGGAAATAGCAATCAGCCCCAGCATTTT. This gives the protein CATSDPTRQGGNSNQPQHF.

The chain joins TRBV10-3 to TRBJ1-6, with TRBD1 identical over 11 bases. Germline values: CDR1 ENHRY, CDR2 SYGVKD. CDR3 size: 14 residues. After removal of 6 bases from V and 7 bases from J, the junction contained 2 bases not matched to a gene. This chain's CDR3 is CAIRGDRGNSPLHF. The CDR3 bases are TGTGCCATCAGGGGGGACAGGGGGAATTCACCCCTCCACTTT.

The chain uses TRBV14 and TRBJ1-4, with D uncertain. This CDR3 has 14 amino acids. Germline V gene lookup returns CDR1 SGHDN and CDR2 FVKESK. V was clipped by 1 base and J by 8 bases, with 11 bases between them. The CDR3 here is CASSQVPAVEKLFF. CDR3 coding DNA: TGTGCCAGCAGCCAAGTCCCCGCAGTCGAAAAACTGTTTTTT.

The J gene is TRBJ2-7, the V gene TRBV3-1 (or the pseudogene TRBV3-2); a weak D match, TRBD2 (6 bases). The CDR3 has 14 residues. The V end lost 0 bases, the J end lost 3 bases, and 9 bases lay between the germline ends. From germline, CDR1 is LGHDT and CDR2 YNNKEL (reference sequence). This chain's CDR3 is CASSQDGSFYEQYF. CDR3 nucleotides: TGTGCCAGCAGCCAAGACGGGAGTTTCTACGAGCAGTACTTC.